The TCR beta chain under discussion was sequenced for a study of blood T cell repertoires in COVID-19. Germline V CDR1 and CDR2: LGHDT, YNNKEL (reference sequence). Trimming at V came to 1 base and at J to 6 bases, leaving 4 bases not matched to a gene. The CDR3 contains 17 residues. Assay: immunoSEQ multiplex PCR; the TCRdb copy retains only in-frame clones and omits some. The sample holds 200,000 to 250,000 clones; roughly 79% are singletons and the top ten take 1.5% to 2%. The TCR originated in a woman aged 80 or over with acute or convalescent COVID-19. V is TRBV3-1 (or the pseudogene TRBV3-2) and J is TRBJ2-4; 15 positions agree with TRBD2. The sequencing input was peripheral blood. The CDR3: CASSQGWGLAGGNIQYF. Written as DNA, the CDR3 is TGTGCCAGCAGCCAAGGATGGGGACTAGCGGGGGGAAACATTCAGTACTTC.